These 21 T cell receptor beta chains were sequenced from one sample in a study of beta chain features in type 1 diabetes listed by TCRdb under 2018. No antigen is known for these receptors. To prepare the library, the immunoSEQ multiplex PCR assay was applied. The entire isolated RNA was reverse transcribed using the High Capacity cDNA Reverse Transcription Kit, and thus expressed TCRB transcripts were sequenced. TCRdb's version of the immuneACCESS table is confined to in-frame rearrangements and falls short of the full clone set. An unresolved V gene accounts for under half of the shortfall where checked; the remainder is of unknown origin. The sample records 630,000 or so clones, roughly an eighth of which are singletons. Just under 0.04% of the sample comes from the top ten. Study-wide findings and limitations: In all four CD4+ subsets, TCRB CDR3 length was moderately but significantly shorter in type 1 diabetes patients.

Specimen: naive CD4+ T cells from blood. The cell subset or site label, as the study defines it: true naive CD4+ T cells. These receptors originate from a man between 18 and 29 years old with type 1 diabetes.

A few counts support this clone. The CDR3 DNA is TGTGCCAGCAGCCAAGAGCTGGGAACCGGGGCCAACGTCCTGACTTTC. Protein product: CASSQELGTGANVLTF. The rearrangement links TRBV4-2 to TRBJ2-6, with D hard to call. Germline lookup yields CDR1 LGHNA and CDR2 YNFKEQ. This CDR3 region has 16 residues. V shed 0 bases and J shed 4 bases, with 10 bases lying between them.

Only a few counts were recorded for this clone. Without the conserved terminal phenylalanine or tryptophan, this CDR3 likely stems from a read error. The limits of the CDR3 on the DNA are not certain, so only TCRdb's listed CDR3 is given. CDR3: CASSLTLSSL. The V and J genes are TRBV7-9 and TRBJ2-7; the table names TRBD2, a call not compared with the DNA. The germline CDR1 and CDR2 sequences are SEHNR and FQNEAQ (reference sequence). Inclusive of both ends, the CDR3 amounts to 10 amino acids.

The sample holds a few counts of this clone. The CDR3 nucleotides are TGTGCCAGCAGGTTACAAAGACAGTTTCGGAATGAGCAGTTCTTC. This encodes CASRLQRQFRNEQFF. The chain carries TRBV6-1 and TRBJ2-1; D may be TRBD1 (5 bases). The germline V gene has CDR1 MNHNS and CDR2 SASEGT. The ends were cut back, 6 bases at V and 7 bases at J, with 19 bases in the middle. This CDR3 is built from 15 residues.

This clone was detected only a few times. This chain uses TRBV7-9 with TRBJ2-1; D possibly corresponds to TRBD2 (5 bases). The CDR3 runs to 14 residues. Trimming shortened V by 5 bases and J by 5 bases, and 13 bases separated the two germline ends. Germline CDR1 and CDR2: SEHNR and FQNEAQ (reference sequence). The DNA of the CDR3 is TGTGCCAGCAGCGCAACTTCTAGCCACAATGAGCAGTTCTTC. Its protein is CASSATSSHNEQFF.

This clone was seen only a few times. The V gene is TRBV4-1, the J gene TRBJ2-1; 10 bases are a match to TRBD2. Trimming cost V 8 bases and J 11 bases; bases outside gene matches: 15. The CDR3 has 15 amino acids. The germline gives CDR1 MGHRA, CDR2 YSYEKL. CDR3 residues: CASRFGGAGGRKQFF. CDR3 nucleotides: TGCGCCAGCCGCTTCGGGGGAGCGGGAGGGAGAAAGCAGTTCTTC.

This clone was detected only a few times. The V gene is TRBV4-3, the J gene TRBJ2-5; no reliable D call. Germline V gene data show CDR1 as LGHNA and CDR2 as YSLEER. The CDR3 runs to 18 residues. Trimming removed 3 bases at V and 4 bases at J, with 24 bases between. The DNA for the CDR3 is TGCGCCAGCAGCCACTACCAAGGGCCCGGCGGCGCGAGAGAGACCCAGTACTTC. It translates to CASSHYQGPGGARETQYF.

With respect to this clone: Other DNA sequences in the same sample also yield this CDR3. The V gene is TRBV7-2, the J gene TRBJ2-7; 8 nucleotides align to TRBD1. Germline CDR1 reads SGHTA; CDR2 reads FQGNSA. The CDR3 has 13 residues. With 5 bases clipped from V and 1 base from J, the junction kept 1 base outside the gene matches. Here the CDR3 reads CASSRDRSYEQYF. CDR3 sequence (DNA): TGTGCCAGCAGCCGGGACAGGTCCTACGAGCAGTACTTC.

This rearrangement joins TRBV5-1 to TRBJ2-3; TRBD2 matches 12 bases. Looked up from germline, CDR1 is SGHRS and CDR2 is YFSETQ. CDR3 length: 16 residues. V trimming: 5 bases; J trimming: 6 bases; junction bases outside the gene matches: 10. CDR3 nucleotides: TGCGCCAGCAGTGCCGGACTAGCGGGGCCTTATGATACGCAGTATTTT. Its protein product is CASSAGLAGPYDTQYF.

This clone was recorded a few times. The chain links TRBV6-1 to TRBJ2-1, with D possibly being TRBD2 (5 bases). Trimming cost V 7 bases and J 0 bases, with 10 bases left between them. Germline V gene data show CDR1 as MNHNS and CDR2 as SASEGT. This CDR3 spans 14 amino acids. The CDR3 sequence is CASTAGASYNEQFF. For the CDR3, the DNA is TGTGCCAGCACGGCGGGCGCCTCCTACAATGAGCAGTTCTTC.

This clone turned up a few times. The chain joins TRBV28 to TRBJ2-5; 13 bases are a match to TRBD2. V dropped 9 bases and J dropped 7; count of bases not matched to a gene: 5. The CDR3 contains 13 residues. Germline CDR1 MDHEN, CDR2 SYDVKM. CDR3 coding DNA: TGTGCCAGTCGTACTAGCGGGGGGGTGACCCAGTACTTC. Translating gives CASRTSGGVTQYF.

A few counts support this clone. The rearrangement uses TRBV4-3 and TRBJ2-7; D call uncertain. Trimming stripped 0 bases from V and 0 bases from J, with 9 bases between. This CDR3 region has 15 residues. Germline-derived CDR1 and CDR2 are LGHNA and YSLEER. In DNA, the CDR3 is TGCGCCAGCAGCCAAGATACAGTAGACTCCTACGAGCAGTACTTC. This gives the protein CASSQDTVDSYEQYF.

About this clone: Other DNA sequences in the sample encode the same CDR3. The V and J genes are TRBV28 and TRBJ1-1, with D hard to call. V was clipped by 6 bases and J by 0 bases, with 5 bases between them. The CDR3 consists of 12 residues. CDR1 and CDR2 (germline): MDHEN, SYDVKM. CDR3 protein: CASRLMNTEAFF. DNA of the CDR3: TGTGCCAGCAGACTGATGAACACTGAAGCTTTCTTT.

This clone was counted only a few times. This chain links TRBV5-4 with TRBJ2-5, with D uncertain. Germline assignment: CDR1 SGHNT and CDR2 YYREEE (reference sequence). The CDR3 length is 13 residues. Trimming pared 4 bases from V and 1 base from J, leaving 8 bases between. Written as DNA, the CDR3 is TGTGCCAGCAGCCACACAAGCCAAGAGACCCAGTACTTC. It translates to CASSHTSQETQYF.

The rearrangement links TRBV29-1 to TRBJ2-7, with 8 bases aligning to TRBD1. J lost 5 bases, V lost 6 bases, and 12 bases had no gene match. CDR3 size: 14 residues. Germline lookup yields CDR1 SQVTM and CDR2 ANQGSEA. The CDR3 DNA reads TGCAGCGTCCGCTACCGGGACAGGAATAACGAGCAGTACTTC. Translated: CSVRYRDRNNEQYF.

V and J are TRBV2 and TRBJ2-2; 7 nucleotides align to TRBD2. The CDR3 has 13 amino acids. J lost 6 bases, V lost 8 bases, and 6 bases had no gene match. In germline, CDR1 is SNHLY, CDR2 FYNNEI. Here the CDR3 reads CASAGTTAGELFF. DNA for the CDR3: TGTGCCAGCGCCGGGACTACAGCCGGGGAGCTGTTTTTT.

This clone was seen more than once but under ten times. The rearrangement uses TRBV28 and TRBJ2-1; tentative D call: TRBD1 (6 bases). Looked up from germline, CDR1 is MDHEN and CDR2 is SYDVKM. V was shortened by 3 bases and J by 8 bases, with 20 bases between the two germline ends. This CDR3 region has 16 residues. CDR3 bases: TGTGCCAGCAGTTTCCCTCGACAGGAATTGAACCATGAGCAGTTCTTC. Its protein product is CASSFPRQELNHEQFF. The variable domain in full, completed from reference TRBV28 and TRBJ2-1, reads DVKVTQSSRYLVKRTGEKVFLECVQDMDHENMFWYRQDPGLGLRLIYFSYDVKMKEKGDIPEGYSVSREKKERFSLILESASTNQTSMYLCASSFPRQELNHEQFFGPGTRLTVL.

V is TRBV2 and J is TRBJ2-5, with D uncertain. CDR3 size: 14 residues. CDR1 is SNHLY and CDR2 is FYNNEI in the germline V gene. The V end lost 4 bases, the J end lost 7 bases, and 16 bases lay between the germline ends. Here the CDR3 reads CASSGADRSGTQYF. The CDR3, as DNA: TGTGCCAGCAGTGGGGCGGATCGGTCTGGGACCCAGTACTTC.

The sample holds one count of this clone. V and J are TRBV21-1 and TRBJ2-3; the D call of TRBD2 is as the table states it, not checked on the DNA. TRBV21-1 is labeled a pseudogene. The CDR3 is made up of 18 amino acids. CDR3 region: CASKTRTSGRVRTDTQYF. The DNA of the CDR3 is TGTGCCAGCAAGACCCGGACTAGCGGGAGGGTTCGCACAGATACGCAGTATTTT.

The J gene is TRBJ1-2, the V gene TRBV18, with TRBD1 matching over 8 bases. The germline CDR1 and CDR2 sequences are KGHSH and LQKENI. The CDR3 totals 13 residues. The V segment lost 3 bases and the J segment 8 bases; nucleotides outside the gene matches: 5. The CDR3 is CASSPGQVEGYTF. The CDR3 bases are TGTGCCAGCTCACCGGGACAGGTGGAGGGCTACACCTTC.

The chain employs TRBV19 and TRBJ2-1, with a possible D match to TRBD2 (6 bases). The CDR3 is 14 residues long. From germline, CDR1 is LNHDA and CDR2 SQIVND (reference sequence). V was clipped by 8 bases and J by 0 bases, with 11 bases between them. As DNA, the CDR3 is TGTGCCAGTGGGGACTTAAGCTCCTACAATGAGCAGTTCTTC. This codes for CASGDLSSYNEQFF.

The CDR3 reads CASGTGVSGELFF. CDR3 DNA: TGTGCCAGCGGGACAGGGGTGTCCGGGGAGCTGTTTTTT. This chain joins TRBV19 and TRBJ2-2; 10 positions match TRBD1. The V and J ends lost 9 bases and 6 bases, in that order; junction bases with no gene match: 4. The V gene's germline CDR1 is LNHDA and CDR2 SQIVND (reference sequence). The CDR3 extends over 13 amino acids.